This entry describes one T cell receptor (beta chain). Its antigen is still unknown. A junction boundary mismatches the germline segment, possibly from a read error. This sample was taken from a study of CD8+CD57+ T cells in acquired aplastic anemia. Overall study results and limits: It was found that twenty-nine CD8+ CDR3 sequences were shared between patients and controls.

CDR3 and TCR beta VDJ profiling relied on a genomic DNA template. MiXCR, applied by TCRdb to the reads, yields one record per CDR3 protein. The table has 150,000 to 200,000 distinct CDR3 sequences, under 55% seen once; the top ten hold around 2.9%. This CDR3 has 14 amino acids. Germline V CDR1 and CDR2: SSHAT, FNYEAQ (reference sequence). Patients who underwent sequencing had shown CD8+CD57+ cell expansion by flow cytometry. Untreated patients provided the blood samples, with no therapy given before sampling. The clonotype was recovered from a human donor with aplastic anemia. This rearrangement joins TRBV7-7 to TRBJ1-5; tentatively, D is TRBD1 (5 bases). The sequencing input was sorted CD4+, CD8+, or CD8+CD57+ T cells (not recorded which) from PBMCs. The CDR3 loop is CASNRQSSNQPQHF. The CDR3 DNA is TGTGCTAGCAACCGACAGTCTAGCAATCAGCCCCAGCATTTT. The whole variable domain, remainder taken from reference TRBV7-7 and TRBJ1-5, is GAGVSQSPRYKVTKRGQDVTLRCDPISSHATLYWYQQALGQGPEFLTYFNYEAQPDKSGLPSDRFSAERPEGSISTLTIQRTEQRDSAMYRCASNRQSSNQPQHFGDGTRLSIL.